The T cell receptor beta chain under discussion was sequenced for a study of T-cell reconstitution after alpha-beta-depleted transplantation in children (dated by TCRdb to the mid-2010s). About the full investigation: T-cell immune reconstitution after TCRalphabeta/CD19-depleted allogeneic hematopoietic cell transplantation in children was quantitatively tracked in the study by means of TCR repertoire profiling. Here is what the overall study found, with its caveats: About two months after transplant, the apparently early recovery of alphabetaT-cell counts reportedly depended on just several hundred clones that had expanded rapidly and came from non-depleted graft cells. In some patients, the high TCRbeta diversity seen at day 60 was put down to recipient T cells and intrathymic progenitors that had survived conditioning. Over subsequent months, a decline in hyperexpanded clone frequencies was noted, and after one year, T-cell counts and TCRbeta diversity were mostly ascribed to newly produced T cells.

A remark on this clonotype: Its recognized antigen is unknown. Base qualities are missing; no much larger clone stands one base away.

Library preparation used PCR. TCRdb records Illumina HiSeq 2500 as the sequencer. TCR library preparation used molecular barcoding, with unique molecular identifiers applied to normalize quantification of the TCRbeta repertoire. TCRdb itself trimmed the public reads at Q25 with fastp, ran MiXCR and retained productive beta chains. When rows share a CDR3 protein, they turn into one entry using the most common DNA and genes. In this sample the table shows some 120,000 distinct CDR3 sequences, more than 9.5% of which occur a single time. The ten largest clones represent around 24% of the sample. V sheds 7 bases and J sheds 0 bases, leaving 7 bases between their ends. The germline V gene provides CDR1 SQVTM and CDR2 ANQGSEA. Counted from cysteine to phenylalanine, this CDR3 has 13 amino acids. The CDR3 DNA has 39 bases and is translated from base 1. The sample's treatment or condition label is to be understood as: allogeneic hematopoietic cell transplantation with graft depleted of TCRalphabeta T cells and CD19 B cells. The children who served as transplant recipients had been given grafts of TCRalphabeta/CD19-depleted allogeneic hematopoietic cells.

The source is a girl under three years old who had a stem cell transplant for combined immunodeficiency, so the T cells may come from the graft donor. The sequencing used PBMCs, mostly from graft donor cells, collected 180 days after TCRalphabeta/CD19-depleted stem cell transplant. The rearrangement combines TRBV29-1 with TRBJ2-6, with no confident D gene call. The CDR3 sequence is CSAKGSGANVLTF. Here is the DNA: TGCAGCGCCAAGGGCTCTGGGGCCAACGTCCTGACTTTC.